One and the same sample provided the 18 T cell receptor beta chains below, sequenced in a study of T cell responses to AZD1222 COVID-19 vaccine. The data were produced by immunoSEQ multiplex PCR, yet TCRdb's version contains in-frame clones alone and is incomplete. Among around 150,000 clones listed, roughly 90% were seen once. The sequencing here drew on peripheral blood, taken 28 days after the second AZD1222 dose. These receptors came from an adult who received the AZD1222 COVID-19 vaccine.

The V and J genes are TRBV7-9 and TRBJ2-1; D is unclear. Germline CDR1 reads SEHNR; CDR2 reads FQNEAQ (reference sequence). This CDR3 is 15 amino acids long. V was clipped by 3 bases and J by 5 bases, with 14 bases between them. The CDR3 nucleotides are TGTGCCAGCAGCTTCCCTTTAGGCGGAGACAATGAGCAGTTCTTC. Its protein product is CASSFPLGGDNEQFF.

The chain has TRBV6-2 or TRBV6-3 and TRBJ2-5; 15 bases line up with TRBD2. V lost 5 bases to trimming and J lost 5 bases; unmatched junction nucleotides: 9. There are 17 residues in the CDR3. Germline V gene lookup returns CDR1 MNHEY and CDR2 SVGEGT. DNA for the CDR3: TGTGCCAGCAGTCCCGGACTAGCGGGAGGGCCGGTGGAGACCCAGTACTTC. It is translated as CASSPGLAGGPVETQYF.

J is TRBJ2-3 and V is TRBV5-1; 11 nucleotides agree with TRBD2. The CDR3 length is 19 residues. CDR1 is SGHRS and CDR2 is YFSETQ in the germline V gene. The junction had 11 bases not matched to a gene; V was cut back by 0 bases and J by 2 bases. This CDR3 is CASSLALLAGVTLTDTQYF. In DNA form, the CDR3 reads TGCGCCAGCAGCTTGGCCTTACTAGCGGGAGTCACCCTCACAGATACGCAGTATTTT.

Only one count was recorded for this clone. In DNA, the CDR3 is TGCGCCAGCAGCTTGGAGCCCATTCGGGCTAATGAAAAACTGTTTTTT. This codes for CASSLEPIRANEKLFF. V and J are TRBV5-1 and TRBJ1-4; no firm D call. CDR1 and CDR2 from the germline V gene are SGHRS and YFSETQ. The CDR3 contains 16 residues. The V end lost 0 bases, the J end lost 3 bases, and 12 bases lay between the germline ends.

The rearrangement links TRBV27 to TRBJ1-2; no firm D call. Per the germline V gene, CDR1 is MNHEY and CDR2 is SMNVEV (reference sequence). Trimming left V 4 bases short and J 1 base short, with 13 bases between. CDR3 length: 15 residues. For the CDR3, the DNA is TGTGCCAGCAGTTCTGGTGGCCACCTTAACTATGGCTACACCTTC. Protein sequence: CASSSGGHLNYGYTF.

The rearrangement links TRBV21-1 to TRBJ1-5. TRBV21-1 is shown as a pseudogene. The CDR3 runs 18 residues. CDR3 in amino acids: CASSAKRVGISSNQPQHF. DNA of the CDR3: TGTGCCAGCAGCGCCAAGCGGGTCGGCATATCTAGCAATCAGCCCCAGCATTTT.

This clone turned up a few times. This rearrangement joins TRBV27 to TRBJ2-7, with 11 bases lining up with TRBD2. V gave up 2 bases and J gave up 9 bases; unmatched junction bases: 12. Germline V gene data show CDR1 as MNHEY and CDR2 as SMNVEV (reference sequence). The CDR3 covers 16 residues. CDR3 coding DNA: TGTGCCAGCAGTTTAGGGGCGACTAGCGGGAACGCGAGGCAGTACTTC. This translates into CASSLGATSGNARQYF.

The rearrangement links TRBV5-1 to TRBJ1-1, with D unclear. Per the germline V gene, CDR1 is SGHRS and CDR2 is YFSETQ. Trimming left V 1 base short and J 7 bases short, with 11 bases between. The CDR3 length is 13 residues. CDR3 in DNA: TGCGCCAGCAGCTTGACGGGTTTTTTTGAAGCTTTCTTT. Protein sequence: CASSLTGFFEAFF.

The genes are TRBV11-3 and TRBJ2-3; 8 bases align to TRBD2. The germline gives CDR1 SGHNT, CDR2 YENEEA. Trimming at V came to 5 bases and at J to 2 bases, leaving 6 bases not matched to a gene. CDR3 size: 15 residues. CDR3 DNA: TGTGCCAGCAGCCCGACTAGCGCGAACACAGATACGCAGTATTTT. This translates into CASSPTSANTDTQYF.

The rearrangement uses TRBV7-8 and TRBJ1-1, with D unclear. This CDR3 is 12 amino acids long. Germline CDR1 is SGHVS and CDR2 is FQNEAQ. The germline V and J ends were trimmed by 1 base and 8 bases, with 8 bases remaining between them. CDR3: CASSLVDREAFF. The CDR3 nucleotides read TGTGCCAGCAGCTTAGTCGATCGGGAAGCTTTCTTT.

The CDR3 DNA follows: TGTGCCAGCGCCGGGACTAGCGTTTACAATGAGCAGTTCTTC. This gives the protein CASAGTSVYNEQFF. The chain is built from TRBV6-5 and TRBJ2-1; 10 positions agree with TRBD2. The CDR3 totals 14 residues. The germline V gene encodes CDR1 MNHEY and CDR2 SVGAGI. The trim removed 8 bases at V and 4 bases at J, leaving 5 bases unmatched.

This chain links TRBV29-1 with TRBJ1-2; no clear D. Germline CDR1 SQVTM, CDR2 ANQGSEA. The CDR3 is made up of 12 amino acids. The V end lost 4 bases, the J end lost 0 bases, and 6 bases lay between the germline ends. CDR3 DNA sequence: TGCAGCGTTGCCGCAGCTAACTATGGCTACACCTTC. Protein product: CSVAAANYGYTF.

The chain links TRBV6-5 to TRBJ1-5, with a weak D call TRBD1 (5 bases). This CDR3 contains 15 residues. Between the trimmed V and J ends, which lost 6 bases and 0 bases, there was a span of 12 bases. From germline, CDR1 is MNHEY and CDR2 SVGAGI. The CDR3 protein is CASRMIGDSNQPQHF. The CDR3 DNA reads TGTGCCAGCAGAATGATAGGGGATAGCAATCAGCCCCAGCATTTT.

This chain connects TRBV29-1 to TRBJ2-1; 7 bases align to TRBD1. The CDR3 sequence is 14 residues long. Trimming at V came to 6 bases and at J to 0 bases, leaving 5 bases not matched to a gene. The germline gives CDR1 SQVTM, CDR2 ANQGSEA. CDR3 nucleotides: TGCAGCGTGACGACAGGGAGCTCCTACAATGAGCAGTTCTTC. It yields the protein CSVTTGSSYNEQFF.

The CDR3 nucleotides read TGTGCCAGCAGCCTCGAGGGTTCGGGGAGGGGAAATGAGCAGTTCTTC. Amino acid sequence: CASSLEGSGRGNEQFF. The chain carries TRBV7-6 and TRBJ2-1, with TRBD2 matching over 7 bases. CDR3 length: 16 residues. Trimming removed 5 bases from V and 7 bases from J; junction bases left unmatched: 14. CDR1 and CDR2 from the germline V gene are SGHVS and FNYEAQ.

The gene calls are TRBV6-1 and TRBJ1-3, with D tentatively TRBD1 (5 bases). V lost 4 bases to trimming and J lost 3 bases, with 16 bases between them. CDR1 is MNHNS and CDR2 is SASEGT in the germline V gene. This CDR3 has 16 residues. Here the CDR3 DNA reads TGTGCCAGCAGTGGAAGCTGGGGCGGGGTTGGAAACACCATATATTTT. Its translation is CASSGSWGGVGNTIYF.

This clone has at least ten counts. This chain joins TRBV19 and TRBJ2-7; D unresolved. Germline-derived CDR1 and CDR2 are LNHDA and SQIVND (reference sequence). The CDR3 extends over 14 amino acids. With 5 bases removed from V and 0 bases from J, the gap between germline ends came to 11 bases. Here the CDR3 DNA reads TGTGCCAGTAGTCACAGTTCTAGCTCCTACGAGCAGTACTTC. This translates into CASSHSSSSYEQYF.

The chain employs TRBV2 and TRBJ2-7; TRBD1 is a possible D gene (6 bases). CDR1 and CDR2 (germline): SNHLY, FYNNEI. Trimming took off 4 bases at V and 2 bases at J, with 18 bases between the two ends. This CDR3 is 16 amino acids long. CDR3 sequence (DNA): TGTGCCAGCAGTGGCAGACCGGTCAGGGGCACCTACGAGCAGTACTTC. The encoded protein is CASSGRPVRGTYEQYF.